This T cell receptor beta chain emerged from a study of regulatory T cells in long-lasting Graves disease. Points on this clonotype: The antigen is undetermined.

Study observations and caveats: Few sampled subjects may have lowered accuracy.

Relying on iRepertoire HTBI primers and Arm-PCR of CDR3 regions, the team built TCR beta libraries. MiXCR was run by TCRdb on the multiplex PCR reads, yielding one entry per CDR3 protein. The table records roughly 500,000 distinct CDR3 sequences, 9.5% to 15% of them present only once. Germline V gene sequence: CDR1 SGHVS, CDR2 FQNEAQ. CDR3 length: 16 amino acids. V was clipped by 2 bases and J by 4 bases, with 14 bases between them. Time point defined: newly diagnosed GD, antithyroid drugs for less than 3 months. The authors made the TCR library using RNA they extracted from PBMCs. This same sample was also part of a study on T cells in Graves' hyperthyroidism and ophthalmopathy. That report notes: If no ophthalmopathy progression occurred within 18 months, Graves' hyperthyroidism was stable.

The sample here was peripheral blood mononuclear cells (PBMCs), taken at new diagnosis, from a patient treated with antithyroid drugs. This sequence originates from a woman aged 30 to 39 with Graves disease. V gene TRBV7-8 combines with J gene TRBJ2-2; D gene uncertain. Written as DNA, the CDR3 is TGTGCCAGCAGCTTAAGGATGGCCCAGGCCACCGGGGAGCTGTTTTTT. This sequence encodes CASSLRMAQATGELFF. The full variable domain, completed using reference TRBV7-8 and TRBJ2-2, is GAGVSQSPRYKVAKRGQDVALRCDPISGHVSLFWYQQALGQGPEFLTYFQNEAQLDKSGLPSDRFFAERPEGSVSTLKIQRTQQEDSAVYLCASSLRMAQATGELFFGEGSRLTVL.